A selection of T cell receptor beta chains follows, all from one sample in a study of T cells in Graves' hyperthyroidism and ophthalmopathy. TCRdb re-called the multiplex PCR reads through MiXCR, storing one row per CDR3 protein. The sample contains some 180,000 distinct CDR3 sequences, approximately 15% of which appear only once. The material sequenced was blood. The receptors shown here come from a woman between 50 and 59 years old with Graves' hyperthyroidism. The CDR3 runs from the conserved cysteine through the conserved F or W. The order of the fields is V gene, J gene, D gene, clone size, CDR3 DNA, CDR3 protein. The D gene is left open where the match is weak. Clone size is shown for a subset of rows, as once, few, many or a class of expanded clone.

V gene: TRBV6-5; J gene: TRBJ1-2; D gene: TRBD1; clone size: NA; CDR3 DNA: TGTGCCAGCAGTTACAACAGGGGGCCCGATAGCTACACCTTC; CDR3 protein: CASSYNRGPDSYTF
V gene: TRBV5-1; J gene: TRBJ2-1; D gene: NA; clone size: many; CDR3 DNA: TGCGCCAGCAGTGTTTTCGCGGGGAGCTCCTACAATGAGCAGTTCTTC; CDR3 protein: CASSVFAGSSYNEQFF
V gene: TRBV27; J gene: TRBJ2-7; D gene: NA; clone size: many; CDR3 DNA: TGTGCCAGCAGTCATGGACAGCCCTACGAGCAGTACTTC; CDR3 protein: CASSHGQPYEQYF
V gene: TRBV11-2; J gene: TRBJ1-6; D gene: NA; clone size: NA; CDR3 DNA: TGTGCCAGCAGGCAGGGCGTTTATAATTCACCCCTCCACTTT; CDR3 protein: CASRQGVYNSPLHF
V gene: TRBV7-2; J gene: TRBJ2-2; D gene: NA; clone size: many; CDR3 DNA: TGTGCCAGCACCCCAGCGAACACCGGGGAGCTGTTTTTT; CDR3 protein: CASTPANTGELFF
V gene: TRBV6-2/TRBV6-3; J gene: TRBJ2-1; D gene: NA; clone size: many; CDR3 DNA: TGTGCCAGCGCGAACAACAGGGCCCGCGGTGGTGAGCAGTTCTTC; CDR3 protein: CASANNRARGGEQFF
V gene: TRBV12-3/TRBV12-4; J gene: TRBJ2-5; D gene: NA; clone size: NA; CDR3 DNA: TGTGCCAGTGGGGCTGGGCAGGGCCGGGAGACCCAGTACTTC; CDR3 protein: CASGAGQGRETQYF
V gene: TRBV28; J gene: TRBJ2-5; D gene: NA; clone size: NA; CDR3 DNA: TGTGCCAGCAGTGACGCCCCATGGCCAGAGACCCAGTACTTC; CDR3 protein: CASSDAPWPETQYF
V gene: TRBV20-1; J gene: TRBJ2-3; D gene: TRBD2; clone size: many; CDR3 DNA: TGCAGTGCTAGGTCCCCGGGGCTAGCGGGACCGAGCACAGATACGCAGTATTTT; CDR3 protein: CSARSPGLAGPSTDTQYF
V gene: TRBV30; J gene: TRBJ1-1; D gene: NA; clone size: NA; CDR3 DNA: TGTGCCTGGACCTTGGGACACACTGAAGCTTTCTTT; CDR3 protein: CAWTLGHTEAFF
V gene: TRBV5-8; J gene: TRBJ1-3; D gene: TRBD1; clone size: NA; CDR3 DNA: TGTGCCAGCAGCTTTGGGACAGCCTCTGGAAACACCATATATTTT; CDR3 protein: CASSFGTASGNTIYF